The rows below give T cell receptor beta chains drawn from one sample of a study of blood T cell repertoires in COVID-19. Profiled with immunoSEQ multiplex PCR; TCRdb holds only in-frame clones, not every one. The table records fewer than 450,000 clones, roughly 90% of them present only once. The specimen was PBMCs or T cells enriched from blood (not recorded which). These receptors all stem from a woman aged 35 to 49 with acute COVID-19. Both conserved end residues are part of each CDR3. A D gene is named only where the DNA matches it firmly. Some rows mark clone size as missing; the rest say once, few, many or name a class of expanded clone.

D,J,V,size,CDR3,DNA
NA,TRBJ1-2,TRBV29-1,NA,CSVEGASNYGYTF,TGCAGCGTTGAAGGAGCCTCAAACTATGGCTACACCTTC
NA,TRBJ1-3,TRBV5-1,NA,CASSVGGYSGNTIYF,TGCGCCAGCAGTGTCGGAGGCTACTCTGGAAACACCATATATTTT
NA,TRBJ2-1,TRBV15,few,CATNDYGDNEQFF,TGTGCCACCAACGATTACGGGGACAATGAGCAGTTCTTC
NA,TRBJ1-2,TRBV19,NA,CASTVGPAGYGYTF,TGTGCCAGCACCGTCGGCCCTGCGGGCTATGGCTACACCTTC
TRBD1,TRBJ1-1,TRBV28,NA,CASSLTGTGGFMNTEAFF,TGTGCCAGCAGCCTTACCGGGACAGGGGGCTTCATGAACACTGAAGCTTTCTTT
NA,TRBJ1-6,TRBV10-2,few,CASSLQGGGSPLHF,TGCGCCAGCAGTTTACAGGGTGGCGGTTCACCCCTCCACTTT
TRBD2,TRBJ2-7,TRBV7-9,NA,CASSSPTSGGDSYEQYF,TGTGCCAGCAGCTCCCCAACTAGCGGGGGGGACTCCTACGAGCAGTACTTC
TRBD1,TRBJ2-3,TRBV5-1,NA,CASSLGIYGTGYTDTQYF,TGCGCCAGCAGCTTGGGTATTTACGGGACAGGTTACACAGATACGCAGTATTTT
NA,TRBJ2-1,TRBV15,once,CATSRDTAGETYNEQFF,TGTGCCACCAGCAGAGATACGGCAGGTGAAACCTACAATGAGCAGTTCTTC
TRBD1,TRBJ2-2,TRBV10-3,once,CAISETGGPPELFF,TGTGCCATCAGTGAGACAGGGGGGCCACCCGAGCTGTTTTTT
NA,TRBJ1-5,TRBV6-5,NA,CASSSQGGINQPQHF,TGTGCCAGCAGCTCACAGGGTGGTATCAATCAGCCCCAGCATTTT
NA,TRBJ1-2,TRBV13,once,CASSLGPGANYGYTF,TGTGCCAGCAGCTTAGGCCCGGGGGCTAACTATGGCTACACCTTC
TRBD1,TRBJ1-5,TRBV24-1,NA,CATSDPTTGVQPQHF,TGTGCCACCAGTGACCCCACCACAGGGGTCCAGCCCCAGCATTTT
NA,TRBJ1-3,TRBV21-1,NA,CASSKEDREEENTIYF,TGTGCCAGCAGCAAAGAGGACAGGGAAGAAGAAAACACCATATATTTT
NA,TRBJ2-3,TRBV18,NA,CASSRGDSDTQYF,TGTGCCAGCTCACGGGGAGACTCAGATACGCAGTATTTT
NA,TRBJ2-7,TRBV5-1,NA,CASQEGGRTEQYF,TGCGCCAGCCAAGAGGGGGGGCGTACCGAGCAGTACTTC
NA,TRBJ1-1,TRBV5-1,NA,CASSLEPQPNTEAFF,TGCGCCAGCAGCTTGGAACCACAGCCGAACACTGAAGCTTTCTTT
TRBD1,TRBJ1-5,TRBV19,NA,CASSGTAMNQPQHF,TGTGCCAGTAGTGGGACAGCCATGAATCAGCCCCAGCATTTT
NA,TRBJ1-1,TRBV5-5,NA,CASSLVYYTEAFF,TGTGCCAGCAGCTTGGTATACTACACTGAAGCTTTCTTT
NA,TRBJ2-7,TRBV19,NA,CASSPDNSYEQYF,TGTGCCAGTAGTCCGGACAATTCCTACGAGCAGTACTTC
TRBD2,TRBJ2-7,TRBV18,NA,CASSLTTRGGYEQYF,TGTGCCAGCTCACTCACCACACGGGGGGGCTACGAGCAGTACTTC
NA,TRBJ1-3,TRBV7-4,NA,CERNSGNTIYF,TGTGAGCGAAACTCTGGAAACACCATATATTTT
NA,TRBJ1-6,TRBV5-4,few,CASSSTAYNSPLHF,TGTGCCAGCAGCTCGACAGCATATAATTCACCCCTCCACTTT
NA,TRBJ1-2,TRBV7-9,few,CASSLGSLDSHYGYTF,TGTGCCAGCAGCTTAGGCTCCCTGGACAGCCACTATGGCTACACCTTC
NA,TRBJ2-4,TRBV3-1/TRBV3-2,once,CASSQQGAKNIQYF,TGTGCCAGCAGCCAACAGGGGGCCAAAAACATTCAGTACTTC
NA,TRBJ1-1,TRBV21-1,NA,CASSKRGFKQGANTEAFF,TGTGCCAGCAGCAAACGTGGATTCAAACAGGGGGCGAACACTGAAGCTTTCTTT
TRBD2,TRBJ2-1,TRBV7-2,few,CASSSSGVYNEQFF,TGTGCCAGCAGCTCTAGCGGGGTGTACAATGAGCAGTTCTTC
NA,TRBJ1-1,TRBV5-6,NA,CASSLGAPGSEAFF,TGTGCCAGCAGCTTGGGGGCCCCTGGGAGTGAAGCTTTCTTT
TRBD2,TRBJ2-1,TRBV7-9,many,CASSRHTSGGLYNEQFF,TGTGCCAGCAGCCGTCATACTAGCGGGGGCCTCTACAATGAGCAGTTCTTC
NA,TRBJ1-1,TRBV2,NA,CASSAFTEAFF,TGTGCCAGCAGTGCCTTCACTGAAGCTTTCTTT
NA,TRBJ1-2,TRBV29-1,NA,CSVEGGSGGYYGYTF,TGCAGCGTTGAAGGGGGATCGGGGGGATACTATGGCTACACCTTC
NA,TRBJ1-2,TRBV15,NA,CATSRDRVSYGYTF,TGTGCCACCAGCAGAGACAGGGTATCCTATGGCTACACCTTC
NA,TRBJ1-2,TRBV12-3/TRBV12-4,NA,CASSPSAGGGYTF,TGTGCCAGCAGCCCATCAGCGGGGGGTGGCTACACCTTC
TRBD2,TRBJ2-1,TRBV24-1,once,CATSDPSPSRGGYNEQFF,TGTGCCACCAGTGATCCTTCCCCATCGCGGGGGGGTTACAATGAGCAGTTCTTC
NA,TRBJ1-2,TRBV5-1,NA,CASSSGQLYNYGYTF,TGCGCCAGCAGCTCCGGACAGCTATATAACTATGGCTACACCTTC
TRBD1,TRBJ1-2,TRBV19,few,CASSIGTGAWGYTF,TGTGCCAGTAGTATCGGAACAGGGGCCTGGGGCTACACCTTC
TRBD2,TRBJ2-1,TRBV9,NA,CASSVGGGAYNEQFF,TGTGCCAGCAGCGTAGGTGGGGGGGCCTACAATGAGCAGTTCTTC
TRBD2,TRBJ2-1,TRBV4-2,NA,CASSRVTSGGEDEQFF,TGTGCCAGCAGCCGAGTGACTAGCGGGGGGGAAGATGAGCAGTTCTTC
NA,TRBJ1-2,TRBV5-1,NA,CASSLRSAGYGYTF,TGCGCCAGCAGCTTGAGGTCGGCGGGCTATGGCTACACCTTC
NA,TRBJ1-2,TRBV20-1,NA,CSAGQMYGYTF,TGCAGTGCTGGGCAGATGTATGGCTACACCTTC
NA,TRBJ2-5,TRBV2,NA,CASSSGPGETQYF,TGTGCCAGCAGTAGCGGCCCTGGGGAGACCCAGTACTTC
TRBD1,TRBJ1-2,TRBV3-1/TRBV3-2,NA,CASSQYTGGYGYTF,TGTGCCAGCAGCCAGTATACAGGGGGCTATGGCTACACCTTC
NA,TRBJ1-2,TRBV3-1/TRBV3-2,NA,CASSLRRAGYTF,TGTGCCAGCAGCCTACGAAGAGCTGGCTACACCTTC
TRBD1,TRBJ1-1,TRBV5-1,NA,CASSGGQGKGAEAFF,TGCGCCAGCAGTGGTGGACAGGGCAAAGGGGCTGAAGCTTTCTTT
TRBD1,TRBJ1-4,TRBV5-1,NA,CASSLGTGGEKLFF,TGCGCCAGCAGCCTAGGGACAGGGGGAGAAAAACTGTTTTTT
NA,TRBJ1-6,TRBV7-9,NA,CASSADGGAGPPLHF,TGTGCCAGCAGCGCAGACGGTGGGGCTGGGCCACCCCTCCACTTT
TRBD1,TRBJ1-2,TRBV13,NA,CASSLEGTGANYGYTF,TGTGCCAGCAGCTTAGAAGGGACAGGGGCCAACTATGGCTACACCTTC